This TCR beta chain came from a study of blood T cell repertoires in COVID-19. As for the study in general: Some COVID-19 samples were acute and others convalescent; all came from the United States, Italy and Spain. In each case, the material was cDNA or gDNA derived from T cells, B-cell-depleted T cells, or PBMCs.

V was pared by 4 bases and J by 1 base, with 3 bases of the junction left unmatched. Germline CDR1 reads SNHLY; CDR2 reads FYNNEI. The CDR3 has 14 residues. In the authors' methods: Reference gene primer amplification yielded estimated nucleated cell counts. The protocol was immunoSEQ multiplex PCR, while the TCRdb copy is restricted to in-frame clones and leaves out a portion. V and J calls and clone size follow that table, whereas D and trimming were derived from the DNA. Of about 280,000 clones listed, around 85% are singletons. This clonotype was obtained from a young woman who had recovered from COVID-19. The sample comprised peripheral blood. V and J are TRBV2 and TRBJ1-1, with TRBD1 identical over 7 bases. CDR3 DNA sequence: TGTGCCAGCAGTGGGGGACAGCCGAACACTGAAGCTTTCTTT. Translating it yields CASSGGQPNTEAFF.